Listed here is a single T cell receptor beta chain. Its antigen is unidentified. This specimen comes from a study of monozygotic twins with inflammatory bowel disease. With the 5' RACE reads reprocessed, TCRdb shows one record per CDR3 protein and no DNA. Found here are 300,000 to 400,000 distinct CDR3 sequences; the top ten clones hold roughly 2%. Looked up from germline, CDR1 is SGDLS and CDR2 is YYNGEE. This CDR3 is built from 15 residues. Whole-study findings and limits: Repertoire similarity did not separate concordant from discordant twins, possibly from limited power. Relative to healthy twins, IBD patients had fewer clonotypes in common with others, a gap that was especially apparent with disease activity.

Sequencing was carried out using blood. The gene calls are TRBV9 and TRBJ2-1; TCRdb names TRBD2, which stays unverified in the absence of DNA. This receptor was obtained from a human donor with ulcerative colitis or Crohn's disease, or a healthy co-twin of an affected twin (not recorded which). The CDR3 sequence: CASSFGLAGVNEQFF.